This TCR beta chain was captured by sequencing in a study of blood T cell repertoires in COVID-19. Whole-study context: The samples span acute and convalescent COVID-19 from the United States, Italy and Spain. PBMCs, B-cell-depleted T cells, or T cells were the source of the cDNA or gDNA that made up the material.

The CDR3 sequence is 13 residues long. The germline CDR1 and CDR2 sequences are ENHRY and SYGVKD. J was trimmed by 14 bases and V by 10 bases; bases with no gene match: 9. In the source study's methods: Estimation of nucleated cell counts was performed using reference gene primer amplification. Assay: immunoSEQ multiplex PCR; the TCRdb copy retains only in-frame clones and omits some. V and J calls and clone size are those listed in that table; D and trimming were worked out from the DNA. The sample lists around 260,000 clones; less than 90% were seen once. The clonotype was recovered from a man aged 25 to 40 with active or convalescent COVID-19. The specimen sequenced was peripheral blood. The V and J genes are TRBV10-3 and TRBJ2-1, with 15 bases lining up with TRBD2. CDR3 amino acids: CATRTSGGEMEFF. Written as DNA, the CDR3 is TGTGCCACGCGGACTAGCGGGGGGGAAATGGAGTTCTTC.